This TCR beta chain was retrieved from a study of cytotoxic CD8 clonotypes in ibrutinib-treated CLL. The CDR3 runs to 15 residues. Germline CDR1 SGDLS, CDR2 YYNGEE. With V trimmed by 0 bases and J by 2 bases, 3 bases remained unmatched. Some clones are missing from TCRdb's copy, which holds only in-frame ones; the method was immunoSEQ multiplex PCR. Here the sample spans roughly 300,000 clones, approximately 76% being singletons. This specimen consisted of PBMCs, obtained at disease progression, from a patient treated with ibrutinib. The chain couples TRBV9 to TRBJ2-3; TRBD1 matches 7 bases. This TCR derives from a human donor with chronic lymphocytic leukemia. The CDR3, as DNA: TGTGCCAGCAGCGTAGAAGGGGGCTTCACAGATACGCAGTATTTT. Translation gives CASSVEGGFTDTQYF.